Listed here are 5 T cell receptor beta chains from one sample, sequenced in a study of shared clonotypes between healthy human individuals. Here immunoSEQ multiplex PCR was the method, and the copy in TCRdb shows in-frame clones only, minus some. Of 1,400,000 or so clones listed, 97% to 99% are singletons. Input material: naive CD4+ T cells sorted from blood. This sample's subset: CD45RA+ positively selected. These receptors all stem from a man aged 25-45 years in good health.

This rearrangement joins TRBV2 to TRBJ2-7; perhaps TRBD2 as D (6 bases). The CDR3 sequence is 15 residues long. V dropped 6 bases and J dropped 4 bases, with 19 bases sitting between them. Germline values: CDR1 SNHLY, CDR2 FYNNEI. The CDR3 DNA follows: TGTGCCAGCAGCGCCGGGACTCATGGGGGGTACGAGCAGTACTTC. Protein product: CASSAGTHGGYEQYF.

V usage is TRBV6-1 and J usage is TRBJ1-3; D is ambiguous. This CDR3 spans 16 amino acids. In germline, CDR1 is MNHNS, CDR2 SASEGT. The V gene lost 4 bases and the J gene lost 0 bases, with 13 bases spanning the gap. In nucleotides, the CDR3 is TGTGCCAGCAGTGGTCAGACTGCCCGCTCTGGAAACACCATATATTTT. It specifies CASSGQTARSGNTIYF.

This chain links TRBV6-4 with TRBJ2-6; the D gene is possibly TRBD1 (6 bases). V lost 0 bases and J 3 bases, leaving 9 bases between the germline ends. Germline-derived CDR1 and CDR2 are MRHNA and SNTAGT. The CDR3 loop spans 16 amino acids. In nucleotides, the CDR3 is TGTGCCAGCAGTGACTCGGGGGCGGGTGGGGCCAACGTCCTGACTTTC. This codes for CASSDSGAGGANVLTF.

This sequence joins TRBV11-3 and TRBJ2-1; 7 bases are shared with TRBD2. Germline values: CDR1 SGHNT, CDR2 YENEEA. With V trimmed by 0 bases and J by 9 bases, 14 bases remained unmatched. CDR3 length: 17 residues. The CDR3 sequence is CASSLDTVGRGMGEQFF. CDR3 coding DNA: TGTGCCAGCAGCTTAGACACAGTGGGGCGGGGGATGGGTGAGCAGTTCTTC.

This chain uses TRBV4-3 with TRBJ2-7; D possibly corresponds to TRBD1 (5 bases). V gave up 2 bases and J gave up 1 base, with 12 bases separating them. This CDR3 is 15 amino acids long. Looked up from germline, CDR1 is LGHNA and CDR2 is YSLEER. Written as DNA, the CDR3 is TGCGCCAGCAGCCAAAGCAGGGTTGGGTCCTACGAGCAGTACTTC. This gives the protein CASSQSRVGSYEQYF.